These 24 T cell receptor beta chains were all obtained from the same sample, sequenced in a study of a mutant IDH1 vaccine in newly diagnosed glioma. Sample time point: week 47, end of study. Alongside topical imiquimod, each dose of vaccine comprised 300 ug of mutant IDH1 20-mer peptide. Method: immunoSEQ multiplex PCR; TCRdb's copy keeps in-frame clones and lacks some. The table records around 94,000 clones, about nine tenths of them present only once. These receptors have no identified antigens. Sequences were derived from PBMCs, sampled from a glioma patient whose treatment included an IDH1 peptide vaccine. The receptors derive from a woman aged 45 to 65 with glioma.

The rearrangement links TRBV2 to TRBJ1-1; no clear D. This CDR3 contains 13 residues. Germline V gene lookup returns CDR1 SNHLY and CDR2 FYNNEI. V dropped 5 bases and J dropped 0 bases, with 7 bases sitting between them. As DNA, the CDR3 is TGTGCCAGCAGTTTGAGTTTGAACACTGAAGCTTTCTTT. Translating it yields CASSLSLNTEAFF.

V gene TRBV18 combines with J gene TRBJ2-7; 7 nucleotides match TRBD1. Germline CDR1 KGHSH, CDR2 LQKENI. The CDR3 length is 15 residues. V shed 3 bases and J 0 bases; nucleotides not matched to a gene: 5. CDR3 in DNA: TGTGCCAGCTCACCCCCAGGACAGGTCTCCTACGAGCAGTACTTC. This gives the protein CASSPPGQVSYEQYF. Supplemented by reference TRBV18 and TRBJ2-7, the full variable domain reads NAGVMQNPRHLVRRRGQEARLRCSPMKGHSHVYWYRQLPEEGLKFMVYLQKENIIDESGMPKERFSAEFPKEGPSILRIQQVVRGDSAAYFCASSPPGQVSYEQYFGPGTRLTVT.

To note about this clone: The junction departs from the called germline gene at one end, perhaps through a read error. The J gene is TRBJ2-5, the V gene TRBV15; D remains ambiguous. The CDR3 covers 12 residues. CDR1 and CDR2 (germline): LNHNV, YYDKDF (reference sequence). The CDR3 nucleotides are TGTGCCACCAGCAGAGATCAAGGGACCCAGTACTTC. This translates into CATSRDQGTQYF.

In this sample, this clone turned up once. The CDR3, as DNA: TGCAGCCCGACGTTAAACACTGAAGCTTTCTTT. This translates into CSPTLNTEAFF. The chain couples TRBV29-1 to TRBJ1-1; D gene unclear. Looked up from germline, CDR1 is SQVTM and CDR2 is ANQGSEA. The CDR3 extends over 11 amino acids. Trimming took off 8 bases at V and 2 bases at J, with 9 bases between the two ends.

This chain links TRBV27 with TRBJ2-7; TRBD1 aligns across 11 bases. J was trimmed by 6 bases and V by 2 bases; bases with no gene match: 9. This CDR3 is built from 16 residues. Germline lookup yields CDR1 MNHEY and CDR2 SMNVEV (reference sequence). This CDR3 is CASSLNPGQGVGEQYF. CDR3 DNA sequence: TGTGCCAGCAGTTTAAACCCGGGACAGGGGGTTGGCGAGCAGTACTTC.

The chain has TRBV5-1 and TRBJ2-2; 9 bases are shared with TRBD2. The CDR3 has 17 residues. The V and J ends lost 7 bases and 2 bases, in that order; junction bases with no gene match: 12. The germline V gene encodes CDR1 SGHRS and CDR2 YFSETQ. This chain's CDR3 is CASRDSSSGINTGELFF. The CDR3 DNA is TGCGCCAGCCGGGACAGCTCTAGCGGGATAAACACCGGGGAGCTGTTTTTT.

This clone was recorded only once. The CDR3 is CSVAGASGRGNEQYF. CDR3 nucleotide sequence: TGCAGCGTTGCGGGGGCTAGCGGGAGGGGGAACGAGCAGTACTTC. The genes are TRBV29-1 and TRBJ2-7, with 12 bases aligning to TRBD2. Germline V gives CDR1 SQVTM, CDR2 ANQGSEA. There are 15 residues in the CDR3. The J segment lost 5 bases and the V segment lost 4 bases, leaving 9 bases of the junction unmatched.

This clone was counted once. The chain carries TRBV27 and TRBJ2-5; 10 bases map to TRBD2. There are 15 residues in the CDR3. The V and J ends lost 10 bases and 5 bases, in that order; junction bases with no gene match: 13. Germline V gene lookup returns CDR1 MNHEY and CDR2 SMNVEV (reference sequence). CDR3 sequence reads: CATSELAGGGETQYF. In nucleotides, the CDR3 is TGTGCCACCTCAGAGTTAGCGGGAGGCGGGGAGACCCAGTACTTC.

This sequence joins TRBV6-5 and TRBJ1-6; D perhaps matches TRBD1 (5 bases). The germline V gene encodes CDR1 MNHEY and CDR2 SVGAGI. Deletions cut 6 bases from V and 11 bases from J, with 20 bases between. The CDR3 has 15 residues. The CDR3 DNA is TGTGCCAGCAGCGTCGACAGAACCTTTGGGACACCCCTCCACTTT. Translation: CASSVDRTFGTPLHF.

The V and J genes are TRBV4-1 and TRBJ1-1; no definite D call. The CDR3 has 17 amino acids. Looked up from germline, CDR1 is MGHRA and CDR2 is YSYEKL. V gave up 3 bases and J gave up 0 bases, with 17 bases separating them. As DNA, the CDR3 is TGCGCCAGCAGCCAGAGGGCTCGGGCGGGGATGAACACTGAAGCTTTCTTT. Its translation is CASSQRARAGMNTEAFF.

This chain links TRBV15 with TRBJ1-5; tentative D call: TRBD1 (5 bases). Per the germline V gene, CDR1 is LNHNV and CDR2 is YYDKDF (reference sequence). Trimming left V 1 base short and J 0 bases short, with 7 bases between. This CDR3 comprises 15 residues. The DNA for the CDR3 is TGTGCCACCAGCAGAGGGGACTATAGCAATCAGCCCCAGCATTTT. This encodes CATSRGDYSNQPQHF.

The rearrangement uses TRBV9 and TRBJ1-1; no reliable D call. This CDR3 contains 12 residues. Germline loops: CDR1 SGDLS, CDR2 YYNGEE. V shed 2 bases and J shed 3 bases, with 5 bases lying between them. CDR3 sequence: CASSVEDTEAFF. The CDR3 nucleotides are TGTGCCAGCAGCGTGGAGGACACTGAAGCTTTCTTT.

The chain uses TRBV2 and TRBJ2-1; D not resolved. The CDR3 sequence is 11 residues long. V lost 1 base and J 8 bases, leaving 3 bases between the germline ends. CDR1 is SNHLY and CDR2 is FYNNEI in the germline V gene. DNA for the CDR3: TGTGCCAGCAGTGAAGTCGATGAGCAGTTCTTC. It translates to CASSEVDEQFF.

This chain links TRBV11-2 with TRBJ1-6; 10 nucleotides align to TRBD1. The CDR3 is 17 amino acids. Trimming removed 5 bases from V and 5 bases from J; junction bases left unmatched: 9. Per germline, CDR1 SGHAT and CDR2 FQNNGV. CDR3 sequence: CASSQNSDRGNNSPLHF. CDR3 in DNA: TGTGCCAGCAGCCAAAACTCGGACAGGGGGAATAATTCACCCCTCCACTTT.

The chain combines TRBV28 with TRBJ2-7, with 7 positions matching TRBD1. This CDR3 has 15 residues. The V gene end was trimmed by 3 bases and the J gene end by 0 bases; junction bases not matched to a gene: 5. Per germline, CDR1 MDHEN and CDR2 SYDVKM. In nucleotides, the CDR3 is TGTGCCAGCAGTTTGACAGGGACCCTCTCCTACGAGCAGTACTTC. Protein product: CASSLTGTLSYEQYF.

This rearrangement joins TRBV27 to TRBJ1-4; D is unclear. The CDR3 has 14 amino acids. The ends were cut back, 8 bases at V and 4 bases at J, with 14 bases in the middle. In germline, CDR1 is MNHEY, CDR2 SMNVEV (reference sequence). In nucleotides, the CDR3 is TGTGCCAGCGCCACCACGACGGGTAATGAAAAACTGTTTTTT. Translated, it gives CASATTTGNEKLFF.

The count of this clone is one. The rearrangement uses TRBV25-1 and TRBJ1-2; 9 bases agree with TRBD1. The V gene's germline CDR1 is MGHDK and CDR2 SYGVNS. This CDR3 comprises 17 residues. Unmatched junction bases numbered 19, after V lost 6 bases and J lost 8 bases. This CDR3 is CASRPRGWDRESLGYTF. The CDR3 DNA sequence: TGTGCCAGCAGACCCCGTGGGTGGGACAGGGAATCCCTCGGCTACACCTTC.

The chain uses TRBV5-5 and TRBJ1-2; no reliable D call. This CDR3 contains 16 residues. V lost 4 bases and J 1 base, leaving 17 bases between the germline ends. Germline CDR1 is SGHKS and CDR2 is YYEKEE (reference sequence). DNA for the CDR3: TGTGCCAGCAGCCGGACGGCGGACGGATTTAACTATGGCTACACCTTC. It codes for CASSRTADGFNYGYTF.

The chain joins TRBV18 to TRBJ2-5; 7 bases fit TRBD2. The germline CDR1 and CDR2 sequences are KGHSH and LQKENI. V lost 5 bases and J lost 5; bases outside the gene matches: 5. There are 13 residues in the CDR3. In DNA, the CDR3 is TGTGCCAGCTCAAGAACTAGCGTGGAGACCCAGTACTTC. Its protein product is CASSRTSVETQYF.

The V call is TRBV28, the J call TRBJ2-2; possible D gene TRBD2, 6 bases. The CDR3 consists of 17 residues. V lost 6 bases and J 0 bases, leaving 17 bases between the germline ends. CDR1 is MDHEN, CDR2 SYDVKM, per germline. The CDR3 protein is CASSLGLWGANTGELFF. CDR3 DNA: TGTGCCAGCAGCTTAGGCCTTTGGGGGGCGAACACCGGGGAGCTGTTTTTT.

The chain carries TRBV15 and TRBJ2-5, with no clear D. The CDR3 length is 12 residues. Looked up from germline, CDR1 is LNHNV and CDR2 is YYDKDF (reference sequence). Trimming left V 2 bases short and J 4 bases short, with 5 bases between. The CDR3 loop is CATSRPRETQYF. DNA of the CDR3: TGTGCCACCAGCAGACCCCGAGAGACCCAGTACTTC.

The V call is TRBV21-1, the J call TRBJ2-1; the D call TRBD2 from the table was never checked on the DNA. TRBV21-1 is designated a pseudogene. The CDR3 is 16 residues long. This CDR3 reads CASSKGYSGTSNEQFF. The CDR3 DNA reads TGTGCCAGCAGCAAAGGGTATAGCGGGACTTCCAATGAGCAGTTCTTC.

This chain joins TRBV11-3 and TRBJ2-3; no reliable D call. Trimming cost V 5 bases and J 4 bases, with 13 bases left between them. The germline V gene has CDR1 SGHNT and CDR2 YENEEA. This CDR3 is 14 amino acids long. The CDR3 region is CASSPGRLSDTQYF. The DNA of the CDR3 is TGTGCCAGCAGCCCCGGACGGCTCTCAGATACGCAGTATTTT.

The chain recombines TRBV29-1 with TRBJ2-1; 7 bases fit TRBD2. V gave up 6 bases and J gave up 3 bases; unmatched junction bases: 8. CDR3 length: 14 amino acids. CDR1 is SQVTM, CDR2 ANQGSEA, per germline. CDR3 protein: CSVGGSGNYNEQFF. CDR3 in DNA: TGCAGCGTGGGAGGGAGCGGAAACTACAATGAGCAGTTCTTC.